This T cell receptor beta chain was sequenced in a study of shared clonotypes between healthy human individuals. Study overall: The cohort had two women and a few men, ages 18 to 49. Study findings and constraints: Estimated richness values were generally larger in naive subsets than in memory subsets. Rarefaction demonstrated incomplete sorted-subset sequencing despite large depth. Several donors shared around 5.1% of their naive CD4 clonotypes.

Germline CDR1 SQVTM, CDR2 ANQGSEA. The CDR3 loop spans 13 amino acids. The V and J ends lost 1 base and 8 bases respectively, with 14 bases between them. Comments on this clone: The antigen remains undetermined.

The protocol was immunoSEQ multiplex PCR, while the TCRdb copy is restricted to in-frame clones and leaves out a portion. This table holds roughly 700,000 clones, around 91% found once. The receptor comes from a man aged 18 to 30 in good health. Some clones in this sample may be carry-over from other donors' samples. The chain carries TRBV29-1 and TRBJ1-1; D remains ambiguous. Material for sequencing was memory CD8+ T cells from PBMCs. Subset in this sample: CD45RO+ cells pooled with CCR7-negative TemRA cells. The CDR3, as DNA: TGCAGCGTTGAAGGTATAGCCTTAGGGGAAGCTTTCTTT. It codes for CSVEGIALGEAFF.